This T cell receptor (beta chain) originates from a study of blood T cell repertoires in COVID-19. In the study overall: The United States, Italy and Spain supplied acute and convalescent COVID-19 samples.

The V and J ends lost 5 bases and 0 bases, in that order; junction bases with no gene match: 6. CDR1 is SEHNR and CDR2 is FQNEAQ in the germline V gene (reference sequence). The CDR3 length is 15 residues. Original handling: Amplified reference gene primers provided the basis for estimating nucleated cell counts. Produced via immunoSEQ multiplex PCR; TCRdb's table is partial and in-frame only. V and J calls and clone size are given by that table; D and trimming were obtained from the DNA. The sample lists under 200,000 clones, over 75% occurring once. Cohort 3 recovered donors had two negative PCRs, clearance, or symptom resolution.

The rearrangement joins TRBV7-9 to TRBJ1-1, with 7 bases fitting TRBD1. The origin of this receptor is a woman aged 45-59 years who had recovered from COVID-19. What was sequenced was PBMCs or T cells enriched from blood (not recorded which). CDR3 sequence reads: CASSKKGQMNTEAFF. CDR3 bases: TGTGCCAGCAGCAAAAAGGGACAGATGAACACTGAAGCTTTCTTT.